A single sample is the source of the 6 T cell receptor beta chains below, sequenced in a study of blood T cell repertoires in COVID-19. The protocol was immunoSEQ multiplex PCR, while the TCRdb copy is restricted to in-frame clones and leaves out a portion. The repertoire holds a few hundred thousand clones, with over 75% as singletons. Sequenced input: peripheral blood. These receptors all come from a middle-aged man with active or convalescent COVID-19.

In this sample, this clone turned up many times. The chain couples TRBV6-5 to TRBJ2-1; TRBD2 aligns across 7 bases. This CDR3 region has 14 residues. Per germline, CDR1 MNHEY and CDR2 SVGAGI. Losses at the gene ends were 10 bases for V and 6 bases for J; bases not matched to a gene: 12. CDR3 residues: CATSHGRESNEQFF. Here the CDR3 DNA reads TGTGCCACCTCACACGGGCGGGAGAGCAATGAGCAGTTCTTC.

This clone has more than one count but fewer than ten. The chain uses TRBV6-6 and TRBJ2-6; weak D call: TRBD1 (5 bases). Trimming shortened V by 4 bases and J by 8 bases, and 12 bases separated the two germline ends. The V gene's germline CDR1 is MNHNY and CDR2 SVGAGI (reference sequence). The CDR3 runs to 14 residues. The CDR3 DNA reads TGTGCCAGCAGTTCGCACCAGGGTCCCAACGTCCTGACTTTC. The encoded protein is CASSSHQGPNVLTF.

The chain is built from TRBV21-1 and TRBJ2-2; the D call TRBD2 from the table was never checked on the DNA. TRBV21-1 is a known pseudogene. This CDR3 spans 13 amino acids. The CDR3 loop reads CASSKEPTGELFF. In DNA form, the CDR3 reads TGTGCCAGCAGCAAAGAGCCGACCGGGGAGCTGTTTTTT.

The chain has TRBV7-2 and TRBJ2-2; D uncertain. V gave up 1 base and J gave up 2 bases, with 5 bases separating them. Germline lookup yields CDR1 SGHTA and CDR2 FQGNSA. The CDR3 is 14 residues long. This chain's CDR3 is CASSLVPNTGELFF. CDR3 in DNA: TGTGCCAGCAGCTTAGTCCCAAACACCGGGGAGCTGTTTTTT.

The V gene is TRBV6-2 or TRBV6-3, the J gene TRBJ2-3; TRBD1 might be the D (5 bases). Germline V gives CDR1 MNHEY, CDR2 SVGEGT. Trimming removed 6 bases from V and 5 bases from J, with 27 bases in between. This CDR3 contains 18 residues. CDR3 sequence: CASSLVGPGPLDRDTQYF. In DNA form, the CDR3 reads TGTGCCAGCAGCCTGGTAGGGCCAGGGCCTTTAGATAGAGATACGCAGTATTTT.

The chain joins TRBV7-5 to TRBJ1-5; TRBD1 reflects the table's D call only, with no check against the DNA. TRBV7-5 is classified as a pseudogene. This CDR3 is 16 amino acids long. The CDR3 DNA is TGTGTCAGAAGCTCTCAAGGTGGTGACAGGGGACCTCCCCAGCATTTT. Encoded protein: CVRSSQGGDRGPPQHF.